This T cell receptor beta chain was captured in a study of blood T cell repertoires in COVID-19. As for the study in general: Italy, Spain and the United States were the sources of the convalescent and acute COVID-19 samples. T cells, B-cell-depleted T cells, or PBMCs supplied cDNA or gDNA.

TCRdb's copy holds only in-frame clones and misses some; the assay was immunoSEQ multiplex PCR. The table shows 60,000 or so clones, with 89% occurring only once. The clonotype comes from an older woman with active COVID-19. The sequencing input was peripheral blood.

The CDR3 region is CASSPRASGGYNEQFF. CDR3 DNA: TGTGCCAGCTCACCACGTGCTAGCGGGGGTTACAATGAGCAGTTCTTC. The V gene is TRBV18, the J gene TRBJ2-1; 10 bases map to TRBD2. The J segment lost 4 bases and the V segment lost 1 base, leaving 4 bases of the junction unmatched. CDR1 KGHSH and CDR2 LQKENI come from the germline V gene. CDR3 length: 16 residues.